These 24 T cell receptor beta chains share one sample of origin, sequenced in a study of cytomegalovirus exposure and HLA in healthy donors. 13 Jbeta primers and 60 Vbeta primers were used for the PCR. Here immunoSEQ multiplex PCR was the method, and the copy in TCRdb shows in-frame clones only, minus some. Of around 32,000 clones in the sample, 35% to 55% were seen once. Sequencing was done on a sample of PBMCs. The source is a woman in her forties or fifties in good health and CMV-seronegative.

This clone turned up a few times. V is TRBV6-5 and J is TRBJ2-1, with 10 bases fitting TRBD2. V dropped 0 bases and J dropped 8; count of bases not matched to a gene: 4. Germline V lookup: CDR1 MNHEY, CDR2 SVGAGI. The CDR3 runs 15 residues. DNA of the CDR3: TGTGCCAGCAGTTACTCTCCTAGCGGGAGTCATGAGCAGTTCTTC. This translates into CASSYSPSGSHEQFF.

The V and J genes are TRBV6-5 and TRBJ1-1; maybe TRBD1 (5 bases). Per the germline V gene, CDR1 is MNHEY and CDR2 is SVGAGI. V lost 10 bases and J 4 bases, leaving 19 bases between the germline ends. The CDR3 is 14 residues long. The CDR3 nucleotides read TGTGCCACCGTAAGACAGTCCTCGGGCACTGAAGCTTTCTTT. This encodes CATVRQSSGTEAFF.

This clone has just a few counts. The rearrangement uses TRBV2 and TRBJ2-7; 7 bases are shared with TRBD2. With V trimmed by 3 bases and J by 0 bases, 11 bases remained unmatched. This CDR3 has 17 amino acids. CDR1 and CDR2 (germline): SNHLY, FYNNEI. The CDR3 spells CASSDVGGKSSSYEQYF. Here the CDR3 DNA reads TGTGCCAGCAGTGATGTCGGGGGGAAATCAAGCTCCTACGAGCAGTACTTC.

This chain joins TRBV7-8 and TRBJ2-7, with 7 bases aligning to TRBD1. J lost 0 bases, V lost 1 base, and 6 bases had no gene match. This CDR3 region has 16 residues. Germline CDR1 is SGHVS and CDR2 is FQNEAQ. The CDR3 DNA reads TGTGCCAGCAGCTTAGGGACAGGCGTGGGCTCCTACGAGCAGTACTTC. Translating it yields CASSLGTGVGSYEQYF.

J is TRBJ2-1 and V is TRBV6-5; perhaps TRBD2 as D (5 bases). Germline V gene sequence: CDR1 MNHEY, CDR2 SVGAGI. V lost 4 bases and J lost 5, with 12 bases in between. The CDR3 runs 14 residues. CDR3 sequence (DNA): TGTGCCAGCAGTTGGGGAGAAGCCCACAATGAGCAGTTCTTC. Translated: CASSWGEAHNEQFF.

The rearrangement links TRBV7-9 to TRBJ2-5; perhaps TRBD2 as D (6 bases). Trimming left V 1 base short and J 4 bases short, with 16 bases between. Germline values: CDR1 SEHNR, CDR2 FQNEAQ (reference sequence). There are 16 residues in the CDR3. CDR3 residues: CASSLGGRTLGETQYF. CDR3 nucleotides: TGTGCCAGCAGCTTAGGGGGGAGGACCCTCGGAGAGACCCAGTACTTC.

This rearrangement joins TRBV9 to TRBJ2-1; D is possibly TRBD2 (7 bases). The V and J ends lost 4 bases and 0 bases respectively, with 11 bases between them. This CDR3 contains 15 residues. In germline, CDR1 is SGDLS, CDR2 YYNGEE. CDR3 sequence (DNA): TGTGCCAGCAGCCCCGCGGGGGCCTCCTACAATGAGCAGTTCTTC. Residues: CASSPAGASYNEQFF.

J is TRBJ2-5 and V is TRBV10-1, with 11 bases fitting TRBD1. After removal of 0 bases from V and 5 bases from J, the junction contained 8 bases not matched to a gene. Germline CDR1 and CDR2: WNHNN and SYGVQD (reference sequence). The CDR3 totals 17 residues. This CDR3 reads CASSESPDRGQEETQYF. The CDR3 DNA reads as TGCGCCAGCAGTGAGTCACCGGACAGGGGGCAAGAGGAGACCCAGTACTTC.

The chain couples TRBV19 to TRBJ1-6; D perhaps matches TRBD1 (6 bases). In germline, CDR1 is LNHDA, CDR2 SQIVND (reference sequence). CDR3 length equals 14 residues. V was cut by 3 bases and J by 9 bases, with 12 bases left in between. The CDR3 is CASSIQGGGSPLHF. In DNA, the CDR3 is TGTGCCAGTAGTATCCAGGGAGGGGGTTCACCCCTCCACTTT.

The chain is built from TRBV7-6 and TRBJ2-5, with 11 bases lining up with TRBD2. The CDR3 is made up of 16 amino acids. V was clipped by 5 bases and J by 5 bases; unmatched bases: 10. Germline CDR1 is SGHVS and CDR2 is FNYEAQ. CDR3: CASSPLRTSGSETQYF. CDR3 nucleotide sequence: TGTGCCAGCAGCCCCCTCCGGACTAGCGGGTCGGAGACCCAGTACTTC.

The CDR3 here is CASSLGLYNEQFF. As DNA, the CDR3 is TGCGCCAGCAGCTTAGGACTCTACAATGAGCAGTTCTTC. The rearrangement uses TRBV5-1 and TRBJ2-1; weak D call: TRBD2 (5 bases). Trimming left V 2 bases short and J 3 bases short, with 6 bases between. The CDR3 is 13 residues long. Germline CDR1 reads SGHRS; CDR2 reads YFSETQ. Together with reference TRBV5-1 and TRBJ2-1, the CDR3 gives the full variable domain: KAGVTQTPRYLIKTRGQQVTLSCSPISGHRSVSWYQQTPGQGLQFLFEYFSETQRNKGNFPGRFSGRQFSNSRSEMNVSTLELGDSALYLCASSLGLYNEQFFGPGTRLTVL.

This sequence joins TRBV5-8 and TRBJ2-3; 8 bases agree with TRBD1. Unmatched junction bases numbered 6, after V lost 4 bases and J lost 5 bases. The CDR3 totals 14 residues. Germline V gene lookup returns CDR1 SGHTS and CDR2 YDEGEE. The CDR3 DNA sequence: TGTGCCAGCAGCCTCAGGGGGCGCGGAGATACGCAGTATTTT. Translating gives CASSLRGRGDTQYF.

In DNA form, the CDR3 reads TGTGCCAGCTCACCCATAGCGGGGGAGGCTACGCAGTATTTT. Protein: CASSPIAGEATQYF. The chain employs TRBV18 and TRBJ2-3; 9 nucleotides agree with TRBD2. The trim removed 3 bases at V and 8 bases at J, leaving 6 bases unmatched. The length of the CDR3 is 14 residues. Germline CDR1 and CDR2: KGHSH and LQKENI. The whole variable domain, remainder taken from reference TRBV18 and TRBJ2-3, is NAGVMQNPRHLVRRRGQEARLRCSPMKGHSHVYWYRQLPEEGLKFMVYLQKENIIDESGMPKERFSAEFPKEGPSILRIQQVVRGDSAAYFCASSPIAGEATQYFGPGTRLTVL.

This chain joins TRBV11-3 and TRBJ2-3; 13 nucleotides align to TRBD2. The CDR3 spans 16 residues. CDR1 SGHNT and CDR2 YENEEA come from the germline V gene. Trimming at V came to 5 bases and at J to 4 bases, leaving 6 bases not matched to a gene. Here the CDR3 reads CASSRSLAGGPDTQYF. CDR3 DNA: TGTGCCAGCAGCCGCTCACTAGCGGGGGGGCCAGATACGCAGTATTTT. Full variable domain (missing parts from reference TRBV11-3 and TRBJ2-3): EAGVVQSPRYKIIEKKQPVAFWCNPISGHNTLYWYLQNLGQGPELLIRYENEEAVDDSQLPKDRFSAERLKGVDSTLKIQPAELGDSAVYLCASSRSLAGGPDTQYFGPGTRLTVL.

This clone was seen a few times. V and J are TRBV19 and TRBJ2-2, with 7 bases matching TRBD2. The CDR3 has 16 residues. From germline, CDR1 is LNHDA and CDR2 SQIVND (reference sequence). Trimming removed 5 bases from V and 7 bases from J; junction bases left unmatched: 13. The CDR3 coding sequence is TGTGCCAGTAGTTTGACGGCCAGCGGGAACGTCGGGGAGCTGTTTTTT. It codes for CASSLTASGNVGELFF.

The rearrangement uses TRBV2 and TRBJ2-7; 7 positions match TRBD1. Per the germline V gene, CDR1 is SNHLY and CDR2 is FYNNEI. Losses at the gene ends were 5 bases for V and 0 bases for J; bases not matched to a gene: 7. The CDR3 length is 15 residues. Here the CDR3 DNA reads TGTGCCAGCAGTACCAATGGACAGGTCTCCTACGAGCAGTACTTC. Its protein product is CASSTNGQVSYEQYF.

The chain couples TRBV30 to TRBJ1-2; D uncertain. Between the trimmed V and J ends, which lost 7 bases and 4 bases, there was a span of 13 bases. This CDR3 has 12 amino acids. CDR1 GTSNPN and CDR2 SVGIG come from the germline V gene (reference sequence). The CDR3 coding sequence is TGTGCCTACAGACGGGAGAGCTATGGCTACACCTTC. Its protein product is CAYRRESYGYTF.

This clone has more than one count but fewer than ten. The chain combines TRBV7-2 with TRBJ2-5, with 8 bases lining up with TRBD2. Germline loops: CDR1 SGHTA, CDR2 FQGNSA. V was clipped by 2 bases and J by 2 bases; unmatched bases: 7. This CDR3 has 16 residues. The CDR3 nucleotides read TGTGCCAGCAGCTTAAAGGGCGGGGGGCGACAAGAGACCCAGTACTTC. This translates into CASSLKGGGRQETQYF.

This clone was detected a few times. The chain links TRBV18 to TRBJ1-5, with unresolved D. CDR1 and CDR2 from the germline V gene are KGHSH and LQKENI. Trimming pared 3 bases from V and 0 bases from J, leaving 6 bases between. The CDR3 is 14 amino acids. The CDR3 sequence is CASSPRSSNQPQHF. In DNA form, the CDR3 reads TGTGCCAGCTCACCCCGGTCTAGCAATCAGCCCCAGCATTTT.

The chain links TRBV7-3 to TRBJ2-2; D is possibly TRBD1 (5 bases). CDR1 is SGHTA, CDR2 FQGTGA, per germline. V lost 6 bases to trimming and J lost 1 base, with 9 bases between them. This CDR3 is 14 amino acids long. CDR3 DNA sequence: TGTGCCAGCAGACAGGACCTGAACACCGGGGAGCTGTTTTTT. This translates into CASRQDLNTGELFF. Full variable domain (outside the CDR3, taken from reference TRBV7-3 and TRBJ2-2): GAGVSQTPSNKVTEKGKYVELRCDPISGHTALYWYRQSLGQGPEFLIYFQGTGAADDSGLPNDRFFAVRPEGSVSTLKIQRTERGDSAVYLCASRQDLNTGELFFGEGSRLTVL.

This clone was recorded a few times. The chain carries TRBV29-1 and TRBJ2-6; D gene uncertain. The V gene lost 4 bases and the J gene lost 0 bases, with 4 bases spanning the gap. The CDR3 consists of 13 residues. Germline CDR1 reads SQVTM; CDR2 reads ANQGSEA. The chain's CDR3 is CSVALSGANVLTF. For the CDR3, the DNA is TGCAGCGTTGCTCTCTCTGGGGCCAACGTCCTGACTTTC.

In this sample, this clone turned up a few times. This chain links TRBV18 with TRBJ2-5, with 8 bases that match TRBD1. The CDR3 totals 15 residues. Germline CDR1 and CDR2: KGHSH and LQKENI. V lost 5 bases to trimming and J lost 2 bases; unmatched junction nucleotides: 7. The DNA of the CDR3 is TGTGCCAGCTCATCACGTCAGGGGGCACAAGAGACCCAGTACTTC. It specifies CASSSRQGAQETQYF.

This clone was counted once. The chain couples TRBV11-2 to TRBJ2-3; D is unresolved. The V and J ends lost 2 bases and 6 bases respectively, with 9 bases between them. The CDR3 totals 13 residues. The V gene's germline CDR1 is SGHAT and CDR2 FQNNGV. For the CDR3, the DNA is TGTGCCAGCAGCTTAATAGAGGCGGATACGCAGTATTTT. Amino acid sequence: CASSLIEADTQYF. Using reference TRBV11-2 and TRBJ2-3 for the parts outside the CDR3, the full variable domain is EAGVAQSPRYKIIEKRQSVAFWCNPISGHATLYWYQQILGQGPKLLIQFQNNGVVDDSQLPKDRFSAERLKGVDSTLKIQPAKLEDSAVYLCASSLIEADTQYFGPGTRLTVL.

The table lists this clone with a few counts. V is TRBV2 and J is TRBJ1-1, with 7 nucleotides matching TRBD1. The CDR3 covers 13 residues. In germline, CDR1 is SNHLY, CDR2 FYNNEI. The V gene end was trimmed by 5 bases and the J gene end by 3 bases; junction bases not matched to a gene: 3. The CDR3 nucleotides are TGTGCCAGCAGTCCACAGGGGTACACTGAAGCTTTCTTT. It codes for CASSPQGYTEAFF.